This entry lists 20 T cell receptor beta chains sequenced from one sample in a study of identifying expanded T cells in peripheral blood. Clones were read by immunoSEQ multiplex PCR, and TCRdb kept only the in-frame ones, dropping some. The table shows about 110,000 clones, with about 87% occurring only once. Specimen: blood. Every receptor here comes from a person aged 18-70 years in good health.

This rearrangement joins TRBV6-5 to TRBJ2-5; unclear D gene. There are 14 residues in the CDR3. Germline CDR1 reads MNHEY; CDR2 reads SVGAGI. V was trimmed by 6 bases and J by 3 bases, leaving 14 bases between them. CDR3: CASSPLSRKETQYF. Written as DNA, the CDR3 is TGTGCCAGCAGCCCACTCAGCAGAAAAGAGACCCAGTACTTC.

The chain recombines TRBV5-8 with TRBJ2-5; weak D call: TRBD2 (7 bases). The ends were cut back, 4 bases at V and 5 bases at J, with 12 bases in the middle. This CDR3 is 13 amino acids long. The germline CDR1 and CDR2 sequences are SGHTS and YDEGEE. Written as DNA, the CDR3 is TGTGCCAGCAGCCGCTGGGGGGGCGAGACCCAGTACTTC. The encoded protein is CASSRWGGETQYF.

A word on this clone: This same CDR3 is encoded by further DNA sequences in the sample. The chain carries TRBV9 and TRBJ2-3; TRBD2 agrees at 9 bases. This CDR3 spans 14 amino acids. Trimming at V came to 4 bases and at J to 6 bases, leaving 6 bases not matched to a gene. From germline, CDR1 is SGDLS and CDR2 YYNGEE. The CDR3 DNA is TGTGCCAGCAGCTTTAGCGGGAGCGGTGATACGCAGTATTTT. This translates into CASSFSGSGDTQYF. The full variable domain, rest sourced from reference TRBV9 and TRBJ2-3, is DSGVTQTPKHLITATGQRVTLRCSPRSGDLSVYWYQQSLDQGLQFLIQYYNGEERAKGNILERFSAQQFPDLHSELNLSSLELGDSALYFCASSFSGSGDTQYFGPGTRLTVL.

V usage is TRBV11-2 and J usage is TRBJ2-3, with 7 positions matching TRBD1. Germline CDR1 reads SGHAT; CDR2 reads FQNNGV. The CDR3 extends over 15 amino acids. V trimming: 3 bases; J trimming: 3 bases; junction bases outside the gene matches: 6. The DNA for the CDR3 is TGTGCCAGCAGCTTTCAGGACAGGTATACAGATACGCAGTATTTT. Encoded protein: CASSFQDRYTDTQYF.

The chain recombines TRBV10-3 with TRBJ2-2, with unresolved D. V dropped 4 bases and J dropped 0 bases, with 9 bases sitting between them. The germline V gene encodes CDR1 ENHRY and CDR2 SYGVKD. The CDR3 totals 15 residues. CDR3 amino acids: CAISGVSTNTGELFF. The CDR3, as DNA: TGTGCCATCAGTGGAGTATCTACGAACACCGGGGAGCTGTTTTTT.

A word on this clone: One junction end disagrees with the germline gene, perhaps due to a read error. For the CDR3, the DNA is TGCGCCAGCAGGGCTGGGGTGTCGAACTCCGGGGAGCTGTTTTTT. Amino acids: CASRAGVSNSGELFF. V usage is TRBV10-1 and J usage is TRBJ2-2; unclear D gene. Germline values: CDR1 WNHNN, CDR2 SYGVQD (reference sequence). The CDR3 covers 15 residues.

The rearrangement uses TRBV12-5 and TRBJ2-5; 11 bases line up with TRBD2. After removal of 1 base from V and 5 bases from J, the junction contained 6 bases not matched to a gene. CDR3 length: 16 amino acids. From germline, CDR1 is LGHNT and CDR2 FRNRAP. CDR3 in amino acids: CASGLGALAGVETQYF. The CDR3 DNA is TGTGCTAGTGGTTTGGGGGCACTAGCGGGGGTGGAGACCCAGTACTTC.

The CDR3 loop reads CASSLAGGGGPQSTYEQYF. CDR3 DNA: TGTGCCAGCAGCTTAGCGGGCGGGGGGGGTCCCCAATCAACCTACGAGCAGTACTTC. V usage is TRBV7-8 and J usage is TRBJ2-7; TRBD2 aligns across 9 bases. With V trimmed by 0 bases and J by 2 bases, 14 bases remained unmatched. CDR1 and CDR2 (germline): SGHVS, FQNEAQ. The CDR3 length is 19 residues.

The rearrangement links TRBV18 to TRBJ2-1, with 11 bases fitting TRBD1. Germline-derived CDR1 and CDR2 are KGHSH and LQKENI. CDR3 length equals 16 residues. Trimming cost V 4 bases and J 6 bases; bases outside gene matches: 8. The CDR3 spells CASSHRDRGYINEQFF. DNA of the CDR3: TGTGCCAGCTCACACCGGGACAGGGGGTACATCAATGAGCAGTTCTTC.

This chain connects TRBV6-5 to TRBJ2-2, with D unresolved. CDR3 length: 14 amino acids. V was clipped by 6 bases and J by 4 bases, with 12 bases between them. Per the germline V gene, CDR1 is MNHEY and CDR2 is SVGAGI. CDR3 coding DNA: TGTGCCAGCAGGTTCTATACCACCACCGGGGAGCTGTTTTTT. Protein product: CASRFYTTTGELFF.

The chain carries TRBV5-1 and TRBJ2-2, with D perhaps matching TRBD2 (7 bases). Trimming left V 0 bases short and J 4 bases short, with 16 bases between. Germline V gives CDR1 SGHRS, CDR2 YFSETQ. CDR3 length: 17 residues. The CDR3 here is CASSLAWGGRGTGELFF. The CDR3 DNA reads TGCGCCAGCAGCTTGGCCTGGGGGGGGCGAGGCACCGGGGAGCTGTTTTTT.

V gene TRBV28 combines with J gene TRBJ2-7; 9 bases line up with TRBD2. V dropped 5 bases and J dropped 4; count of bases not matched to a gene: 6. Per germline, CDR1 MDHEN and CDR2 SYDVKM. This CDR3 spans 14 amino acids. The CDR3 protein is CASSPLAGEYEQYF. The CDR3 DNA sequence: TGTGCCAGCAGTCCCTTAGCGGGAGAGTACGAGCAGTACTTC. The full variable domain, with the rest looked up from reference TRBV28 and TRBJ2-7, is DVKVTQSSRYLVKRTGEKVFLECVQDMDHENMFWYRQDPGLGLRLIYFSYDVKMKEKGDIPEGYSVSREKKERFSLILESASTNQTSMYLCASSPLAGEYEQYFGPGTRLTVT.

V and J are TRBV5-1 and TRBJ1-3, with D unclear. CDR3 size: 17 residues. V was cut by 3 bases and J by 4 bases, with 20 bases left in between. Germline CDR1 reads SGHRS; CDR2 reads YFSETQ. The CDR3 loop reads CASSSDPGARSGNTIYF. The CDR3 bases are TGCGCCAGCAGCTCTGACCCGGGAGCGCGAAGCGGAAACACCATATATTTT.

V is TRBV4-2 and J is TRBJ2-7, with a tentative D call TRBD2 (6 bases). Per the germline V gene, CDR1 is LGHNA and CDR2 is YNFKEQ. This CDR3 is 16 amino acids long. Trimming left V 0 bases short and J 1 base short, with 13 bases between. CDR3 sequence: CASSQEYLAPSYEQYF. CDR3 DNA: TGTGCCAGCAGCCAAGAGTATCTAGCGCCATCCTACGAGCAGTACTTC.

In its sample, this clone was seen once. V is TRBV18 and J is TRBJ2-6; TRBD1 is a possible D gene (6 bases). The CDR3 is 17 residues long. V lost 3 bases, J lost 0 bases, and 12 bases lay in between. The germline CDR1 and CDR2 sequences are KGHSH and LQKENI. CDR3 in DNA: TGTGCCAGCTCACCCTTCCCAGGGGACTCTGGGGCCAACGTCCTGACTTTC. As protein: CASSPFPGDSGANVLTF.

CDR3 region: CASSEPGTIEKLFF. For the CDR3, the DNA is TGCGCCAGCAGTGAGCCGGGGACAATCGAAAAACTGTTTTTT. V usage is TRBV10-2 and J usage is TRBJ1-4; maybe TRBD1 (6 bases). The CDR3 sequence is 14 residues long. Germline V lookup: CDR1 WSHSY, CDR2 SAAADI. V was pared by 2 bases and J by 8 bases, with 12 bases between.

The V call is TRBV11-1, the J call TRBJ2-7, with D possibly being TRBD1 (5 bases). V was shortened by 6 bases and J by 3 bases, with 12 bases between the two germline ends. The CDR3 contains 13 residues. In germline, CDR1 is SGHAT, CDR2 FQDESV (reference sequence). The CDR3, as DNA: TGTGCCAGCAGTCCGACAGAACTCTACGAGCAGTACTTC. Its translation is CASSPTELYEQYF.

The gene calls are TRBV27 and TRBJ1-5, with D unclear. The CDR3 runs to 14 residues. V lost 0 bases to trimming and J lost 1 base, with 4 bases between them. Germline V CDR1 and CDR2: MNHEY, SMNVEV (reference sequence). DNA for the CDR3: TGTGCCAGCAGTTTATCTTTGAGCAATCAGCCCCAGCATTTT. Translating it yields CASSLSLSNQPQHF.

The chain uses TRBV30 and TRBJ2-3; 10 bases line up with TRBD2. Germline V lookup: CDR1 GTSNPN, CDR2 SVGIG (reference sequence). The length of the CDR3 is 15 residues. V lost 4 bases and J lost 6; bases outside the gene matches: 10. As DNA, the CDR3 is TGTGCCTGGACCCCGGGACTAGCGTCGGCGGATACGCAGTATTTT. As protein: CAWTPGLASADTQYF.

The chain joins TRBV29-1 to TRBJ1-3; D remains unclear. This CDR3 spans 12 amino acids. The germline V gene encodes CDR1 SQVTM and CDR2 ANQGSEA. V was clipped by 4 bases and J by 0 bases, with 4 bases between them. The CDR3: CSVGVSGNTIYF. CDR3 bases: TGCAGCGTTGGGGTCTCTGGAAACACCATATATTTT.